The present T cell receptor (beta chain) was sequenced within a study of blood T cell repertoires in COVID-19. Study at large: Spain, Italy and the United States supplied samples that represented acute and convalescent COVID-19. Sources were T cells, B-cell-depleted T cells, or PBMCs; the material itself was cDNA or gDNA.

Profiling relied on immunoSEQ multiplex PCR, and the TCRdb table lists in-frame clones only, not all of them. Of approximately 240,000 clones listed, approximately 83% are singletons. The CDR3 has 13 residues. Germline V gene lookup returns CDR1 SGHRS and CDR2 YFSETQ. V was cut by 4 bases and J by 1 base, with 7 bases left in between. The V and J genes are TRBV5-1 and TRBJ2-3; D remains unclear. The receptor was derived from a woman aged 60-75 years with acute or convalescent COVID-19. The sample comprised peripheral blood. The CDR3 nucleotides are TGCGCCAGCAGCCCTCCGGGCACAGATACGCAGTATTTT. This codes for CASSPPGTDTQYF.